This T cell receptor beta chain was sequenced in a study of shared clonotypes between healthy human individuals. This table comes from immunoSEQ multiplex PCR, and its TCRdb copy is limited to in-frame clones, with some not included. The table records about 110,000 clones, 68% of them present only once. The germline V and J ends were trimmed by 6 bases and 4 bases, with 16 bases remaining between them. This CDR3 is 14 amino acids long. CDR1 is MNHNY and CDR2 is SVGAGI in the germline V gene (reference sequence). The source is a woman under 40 in good health. The chain links TRBV6-6 to TRBJ2-7; D might be TRBD2 (5 bases). Sequencing was performed on memory CD8+ T cells sorted from blood. Subset denoted: CD45RO+ cells pooled with CCR7-negative TemRA cells. The CDR3: CASRDFLLPYEQYF. DNA for the CDR3: TGTGCCAGCAGGGACTTCCTATTACCTTACGAGCAGTACTTC.